These 16 T cell receptor beta chains came from one sample sequenced in a study of blood T cells in healthy people across ages. The use of a sample-barcoded 5' primer and a J-beta primer mix characterized a second PCR of roughly 6 to 11 cycles. In TCRdb, the 5' RACE reads were re-called with MiXCR into one record per CDR3 protein. The sample carries about 1.6 million distinct CDR3 sequences, about 35% recorded once. The sample was blood. The receptor set was obtained from a woman in her twenties or thirties in good health.

The chain uses TRBV2 and TRBJ2-1; 11 bases line up with TRBD2. CDR3 length: 15 amino acids. Unmatched junction bases numbered 4, after V lost 6 bases and J lost 3 bases. Germline assignment: CDR1 SNHLY and CDR2 FYNNEI. CDR3 coding DNA: TGTGCCAGCAGGGTCGGGACTAGCGGCTACAATGAGCAGTTCTTC. Residues: CASRVGTSGYNEQFF.

Here the CDR3 DNA reads TGTGCCACCCTGGGGGCGAGGGATGGCTACACCTTC. This translates into CATLGARDGYTF. The V call is TRBV6-6, the J call TRBJ1-2; perhaps TRBD1 as D (6 bases). Germline V gives CDR1 MNHNY, CDR2 SVGAGI (reference sequence). The CDR3 length is 12 residues. The ends were cut back, 10 bases at V and 6 bases at J, with 15 bases in the middle.

The J gene is TRBJ2-1, the V gene TRBV6-5; TRBD2 matches 13 bases. V was pared by 0 bases and J by 3 bases, with 5 bases of the junction left unmatched. The V gene's germline CDR1 is MNHEY and CDR2 SVGAGI. The CDR3 has 18 amino acids. The CDR3 reads CASSYSLGTSGIYNEQFF. The CDR3 region has the DNA TGTGCCAGCAGTTACTCTCTTGGGACTAGCGGGATCTACAATGAGCAGTTCTTC.

This chain joins TRBV12-3 or TRBV12-4 and TRBJ2-1; D might be TRBD2 (7 bases). V lost 4 bases, J lost 1 base, and 14 bases lay in between. The CDR3 sequence is 16 residues long. CDR3 amino acids: CASSSRRGRSYNEQFF. In DNA form, the CDR3 reads TGTGCCAGCAGTTCAAGGCGGGGGCGGTCCTACAATGAGCAGTTCTTC.

This clonotype was counted ten times or more. The chain carries TRBV29-1 and TRBJ2-5, with D perhaps matching TRBD2 (5 bases). The V gene lost 5 bases and the J gene lost 1 base, with 11 bases spanning the gap. Germline CDR1 SQVTM, CDR2 ANQGSEA. This CDR3 is built from 13 residues. The CDR3 spells CSVSGKIQETQYF. In nucleotides, the CDR3 is TGCAGCGTTAGCGGAAAAATCCAAGAGACCCAGTACTTC.

V is TRBV6-1 and J is TRBJ2-5; 10 nucleotides line up with TRBD2. Looked up from germline, CDR1 is MNHNS and CDR2 is SASEGT. CDR3 length: 15 amino acids. V lost 5 bases to trimming and J lost 3 bases; unmatched junction nucleotides: 6. CDR3 in DNA: TGTGCCAGCAGTCCACGGACTAGCGGCAAAGAGACCCAGTACTTC. Translated: CASSPRTSGKETQYF.

This clonotype showed up just a few times. The J gene is TRBJ2-3, the V gene TRBV5-6, with 9 bases identical to TRBD1. This CDR3 comprises 15 residues. Germline values: CDR1 SGHDT, CDR2 YYEEEE. V lost 3 bases, J lost 6 bases, and 8 bases stayed unmatched. The CDR3 is CASSSNRGQVDTQYF. CDR3 DNA sequence: TGTGCCAGCAGCTCCAACAGGGGGCAAGTGGATACGCAGTATTTT.

The table lists this clonotype with a few counts. The chain employs TRBV5-1 and TRBJ1-2, with 8 bases aligning to TRBD1. Germline V CDR1 and CDR2: SGHRS, YFSETQ. V lost 4 bases, J lost 4 bases, and 15 bases stayed unmatched. This CDR3 region has 17 residues. CDR3 region: CASSRLRLTGDFYGYTF. The CDR3 DNA is TGCGCCAGCAGCCGACTGAGGTTGACAGGGGATTTCTATGGCTACACCTTC. The full variable domain, in which reference TRBV5-1 and TRBJ1-2 provide the parts outside the CDR3, is KAGVTQTPRYLIKTRGQQVTLSCSPISGHRSVSWYQQTPGQGLQFLFEYFSETQRNKGNFPGRFSGRQFSNSRSEMNVSTLELGDSALYLCASSRLRLTGDFYGYTFGSGTRLTVV.

The rearrangement links TRBV27 to TRBJ2-3; D gene uncertain. Germline-derived CDR1 and CDR2 are MNHEY and SMNVEV (reference sequence). V was pared by 3 bases and J by 10 bases, with 8 bases between. There are 11 residues in the CDR3. Here the CDR3 DNA reads TGTGCCAGCAGTTTTCCCCCTGCGCAGTATTTT. Protein sequence: CASSFPPAQYF.

In this sample, this clonotype turned up many times. This CDR3 reads CASGLTSQPQHF. CDR3 coding DNA: TGTGCCAGCGGACTAACAAGTCAGCCCCAGCATTTT. The V and J genes are TRBV6-2 or TRBV6-3 and TRBJ1-5; no definite D call. The germline gives CDR1 MNHEY, CDR2 SVGEGT. CDR3 length equals 12 residues. Trimming removed 8 bases at V and 6 bases at J, with 11 bases between.

In this sample, this clonotype turned up a few times. The chain carries TRBV27 and TRBJ2-3; TRBD2 agrees at 7 bases. V gave up 3 bases and J gave up 3 bases; unmatched junction bases: 3. The CDR3 has 14 amino acids. In germline, CDR1 is MNHEY, CDR2 SMNVEV (reference sequence). CDR3 in amino acids: CASSFKRGTDTQYF. CDR3 in DNA: TGTGCCAGCAGTTTTAAGCGGGGAACAGATACGCAGTATTTT.

This sequence joins TRBV27 and TRBJ2-1; D is perhaps TRBD2 (6 bases). Trimming pared 7 bases from V and 8 bases from J, leaving 21 bases between. Germline V gene data show CDR1 as MNHEY and CDR2 as SMNVEV (reference sequence). The CDR3 is 15 amino acids. The CDR3 loop reads CASTPTRGSFDEQFF. CDR3 nucleotides: TGTGCCAGCACCCCGACACGGGGGTCCTTCGATGAGCAGTTCTTC.

This clonotype was seen only a few times. This sequence joins TRBV20-1 and TRBJ1-3; D is undetermined. Germline CDR1 reads DFQATT; CDR2 reads SNEGSKA (reference sequence). This CDR3 has 14 residues. V lost 3 bases and J 3 bases, leaving 12 bases between the germline ends. The CDR3 DNA reads TGCAGTGCTAGCTCGGAGAATTTTGGAAACACCATATATTTT. Translation gives CSASSENFGNTIYF.

This clonotype showed up just a few times. The chain has TRBV2 and TRBJ2-3; the match to TRBD2 covers 9 bases. There are 17 residues in the CDR3. Losses at the gene ends were 5 bases for V and 2 bases for J; bases not matched to a gene: 11. CDR1 SNHLY and CDR2 FYNNEI come from the germline V gene. CDR3 sequence reads: CASSSVAGALPTDTQYF. The CDR3 region has the DNA TGTGCCAGCAGTTCGGTAGCGGGGGCACTCCCCACAGATACGCAGTATTTT.

This clonotype showed up just a few times. This chain joins TRBV29-1 and TRBJ1-2; TRBD1 aligns across 10 bases. Germline V gene lookup returns CDR1 SQVTM and CDR2 ANQGSEA. J lost 8 bases, V lost 6 bases, and 6 bases had no gene match. This CDR3 region has 12 residues. CDR3 in DNA: TGCAGCGTAACCGGGACAGGGGTCGGCTACACCTTC. Amino acids: CSVTGTGVGYTF.

The genes are TRBV7-2 and TRBJ1-1; a weak D match, TRBD1 (5 bases). CDR3 size: 14 residues. The V end was cut by 4 bases, the J end by 4 bases, with 13 bases between. Per the germline V gene, CDR1 is SGHTA and CDR2 is FQGNSA. The CDR3, as DNA: TGTGCCAGCAGCTCACAGGCGGGGATCACTGAAGCTTTCTTT. Encoded protein: CASSSQAGITEAFF.